These 2 T cell receptor beta chains were sequenced from one sample in a study of T cell responses to AZD1222 COVID-19 vaccine. TCRdb's copy holds only in-frame clones and misses some; the assay was immunoSEQ multiplex PCR. Of roughly 150,000 clones detected, around 89% appear once; the ten largest clones hold 4.5% to 6%. The source was peripheral blood, collected on day 0 of AZD1222 vaccination. These receptors were taken from an adult in good health.

The chain joins TRBV7-3 to TRBJ2-1; 10 bases map to TRBD2. Germline lookup yields CDR1 SGHTA and CDR2 FQGTGA. V dropped 4 bases and J dropped 4; count of bases not matched to a gene: 4. The CDR3 has 15 amino acids. CDR3 DNA sequence: TGTGCCAGCAGCTATACTAGCGGGAATTACAATGAGCAGTTCTTC. It specifies CASSYTSGNYNEQFF. Based on the CDR3 plus reference TRBV7-3 and TRBJ2-1, the full variable domain is GAGVSQTPSNKVTEKGKYVELRCDPISGHTALYWYRQSLGQGPEFLIYFQGTGAADDSGLPNDRFFAVRPEGSVSTLKIQRTERGDSAVYLCASSYTSGNYNEQFFGPGTRLTVL.

The CDR3 sequence is CASSERILSLHF. In DNA, the CDR3 is TGTGCCAGCAGTGAACGGATTTTGTCCCTCCACTTT. The rearrangement links TRBV2 to TRBJ1-6; no reliable D call. The CDR3 is 12 residues long. V gave up 2 bases and J gave up 14 bases, with 10 bases separating them. CDR1 and CDR2 from the germline V gene are SNHLY and FYNNEI.